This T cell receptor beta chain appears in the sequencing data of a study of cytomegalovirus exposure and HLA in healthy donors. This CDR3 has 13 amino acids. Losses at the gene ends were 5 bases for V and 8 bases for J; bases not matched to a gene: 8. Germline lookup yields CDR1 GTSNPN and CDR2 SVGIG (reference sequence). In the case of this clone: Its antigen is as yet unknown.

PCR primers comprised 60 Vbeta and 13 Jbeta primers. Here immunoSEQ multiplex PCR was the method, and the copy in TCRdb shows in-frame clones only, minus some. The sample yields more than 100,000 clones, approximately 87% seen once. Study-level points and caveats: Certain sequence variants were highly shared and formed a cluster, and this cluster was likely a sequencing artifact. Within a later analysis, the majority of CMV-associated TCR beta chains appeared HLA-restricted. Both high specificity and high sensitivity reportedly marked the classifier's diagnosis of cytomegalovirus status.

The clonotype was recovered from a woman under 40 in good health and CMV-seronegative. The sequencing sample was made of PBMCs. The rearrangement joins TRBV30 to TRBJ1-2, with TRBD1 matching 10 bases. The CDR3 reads CAWGLGQGEGYTF. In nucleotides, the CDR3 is TGTGCCTGGGGCCTCGGACAGGGGGAGGGCTACACCTTC.